These T cell receptor beta chains were read from a single sample in a study of T-cell memory formation after mild COVID-19. TCRdb used MiXCR to reprocess the 5' RACE reads, holding one entry per CDR3 protein. Here the sample spans about 390,000 distinct CDR3 sequences, roughly 15% being singletons. Sequenced material: PBMCs or a T cell subset sorted from them (not recorded which). The source of these receptors is a man aged 18 to 29 who had mild COVID-19 (a few samples of this study predate the infection). Cell type and time point are not known. CDR3s include the opening cysteine and the closing phenylalanine or tryptophan. A D gene is named only where the DNA matches it firmly. The listing skips clone size in some rows; elsewhere it reads once, few, many or a size class.

DNA: TGTGCCAGCAGTTACTCAGCAAGCATCTATGGCTACACCTTC; CDR3: CASSYSASIYGYTF; size: few; D: .; J: TRBJ1-2; V: TRBV6-5
DNA: TGTGCCAGCAGCAGACAGGGGGCCTATGAGCAGTTCTTC; CDR3: CASSRQGAYEQFF; size: .; D: TRBD1; J: TRBJ2-1; V: TRBV3-1
DNA: TGTGCCACCAGAAACAGGGTGGGCACTGAAGCTTTCTTT; CDR3: CATRNRVGTEAFF; size: .; D: .; J: TRBJ1-1; V: TRBV24-1
DNA: TGTGCCAGCAGCCCGATCGGGGGCGGGGGAAACATTCAGTACTTC; CDR3: CASSPIGGGGNIQYF; size: .; D: .; J: TRBJ2-4; V: TRBV7-9
DNA: TGTGCCAGCAGTTTAGCAGGGCTAAATCAGCCCCAGCATTTT; CDR3: CASSLAGLNQPQHF; size: few; D: .; J: TRBJ1-5; V: TRBV27
DNA: TGTGCCAGCAGCCCGCGGACAGGGCCGCACGGGGAGCTGTTTTTT; CDR3: CASSPRTGPHGELFF; size: few; D: TRBD1; J: TRBJ2-2; V: TRBV9
DNA: TGTGCCAGCAGTTACCGGACAGGGGGCAACTATGGCTACACCTTC; CDR3: CASSYRTGGNYGYTF; size: few; D: TRBD1; J: TRBJ1-2; V: TRBV6-2/TRBV6-3
DNA: TGTGCCAGCAGCCCTCGAAAGGGACGGGTCTATGGCTACACCTTC; CDR3: CASSPRKGRVYGYTF; size: .; D: .; J: TRBJ1-2; V: TRBV7-9
DNA: TGCGCCAGCAGCCAAGATTGGGGCAAAGAGACCCAGTACTTC; CDR3: CASSQDWGKETQYF; size: .; D: .; J: TRBJ2-5; V: TRBV4-3
DNA: TGCAGTGCTAGAGTCCAGGGACAGGGCTCTGGGGCCAACGTCCTGACTTTC; CDR3: CSARVQGQGSGANVLTF; size: .; D: TRBD1; J: TRBJ2-6; V: TRBV20-1
DNA: TGTGCCAGCAGCGCAACAACAGGGGTCACTGAAGCTTTCTTT; CDR3: CASSATTGVTEAFF; size: .; D: TRBD1; J: TRBJ1-1; V: TRBV7-2
DNA: TGTGCCAGCAGTTACATGGGACAGGGGGACGGTGAAGCTTTCTTT; CDR3: CASSYMGQGDGEAFF; size: .; D: TRBD1; J: TRBJ1-1; V: TRBV6-5
DNA: TGTGCCAGCAGCCAAGACGCCAGGGGGTCTCGGGATACGCAGTATTTT; CDR3: CASSQDARGSRDTQYF; size: .; D: TRBD1; J: TRBJ2-3; V: TRBV4-2
DNA: TGTGCCAGCAGTGCCGGGACAGGGGACACCGGGGAGCTGTTTTTT; CDR3: CASSAGTGDTGELFF; size: few; D: TRBD1; J: TRBJ2-2; V: TRBV3-1
DNA: TGCGCCAGCAGCTGGGGGGACCTCCAAGAGACCCAGTACTTC; CDR3: CASSWGDLQETQYF; size: .; D: .; J: TRBJ2-5; V: TRBV5-1
DNA: TGTGCCAGCAGCCCGAGACTAACTAGCACAGATACGCAGTATTTT; CDR3: CASSPRLTSTDTQYF; size: few; D: .; J: TRBJ2-3; V: TRBV7-2
DNA: TGTGCCAGCAGACCCTCTCAGGGGATCGGCGAGCAGTACTTC; CDR3: CASRPSQGIGEQYF; size: few; D: .; J: TRBJ2-7; V: TRBV6-2/TRBV6-3
DNA: TGTGCCAGCAGCCTTAACCCGGGACAGATGAACACTGAAGCTTTCTTT; CDR3: CASSLNPGQMNTEAFF; size: few; D: TRBD1; J: TRBJ1-1; V: TRBV7-2
DNA: TGTGCCAGCAGTCTCAGGAGGACTAATGAAAAACTGTTTTTT; CDR3: CASSLRRTNEKLFF; size: few; D: .; J: TRBJ1-4; V: TRBV7-2
DNA: TGCGCCAGCAGCTTGTTTCCCTTAGGAGGCGACGAGCAGTACTTC; CDR3: CASSLFPLGGDEQYF; size: many; D: .; J: TRBJ2-7; V: TRBV5-1
DNA: TGCAGTGCAGCGGCGGCCAGCGGGGAGCTGTTTTTT; CDR3: CSAAAASGELFF; size: .; D: .; J: TRBJ2-2; V: TRBV20-1
DNA: TGTGCCAGCTCGTTTTCCATCCCCAATGAGCAGTTCTTC; CDR3: CASSFSIPNEQFF; size: .; D: .; J: TRBJ2-1; V: TRBV11-1
DNA: TGTGCCACCAGACAACAGGGATATGAGACCCAGTACTTC; CDR3: CATRQQGYETQYF; size: .; D: .; J: TRBJ2-5; V: TRBV5-6
DNA: TGTGCCAGCAGCCCCACTAGCAGGGAAGACACTGAAGCTTTCTTT; CDR3: CASSPTSREDTEAFF; size: few; D: .; J: TRBJ1-1; V: TRBV4-2
DNA: TGTGCCAGCAGCACCGGACCCTACAGCCCGGAGACCCAGTACTTC; CDR3: CASSTGPYSPETQYF; size: few; D: .; J: TRBJ2-5; V: TRBV11-3
DNA: TGTGCCAGCAGCCCTGGGATGCGAGCCACTGAAGCTTTCTTT; CDR3: CASSPGMRATEAFF; size: .; D: .; J: TRBJ1-1; V: TRBV5-6
DNA: TGTGCCAGCAAGTTCCGGGACGGCACAGATACGCAGTATTTT; CDR3: CASKFRDGTDTQYF; size: .; D: .; J: TRBJ2-3; V: TRBV5-6